The 32 T cell receptor beta chains below were found in one sample sequenced in a study of T-cell memory formation after mild COVID-19 (dated by TCRdb to the early 2020s). Library prep was done by 5' RACE. For sequencing, an Illumina NovaSeq 6000 was employed. The raw public reads went through TCRdb reprocessing: fastp at Q25, MiXCR clone calling, in-frame beta chains kept. Rows with a matching CDR3 protein are joined into one entry that keeps the most common DNA and genes. Across this sample there are around 300,000 distinct CDR3 sequences, with approximately 13% seen only once. The biggest ten clones account for about a fifth of the sample. The sequencing input was PBMCs or a T cell subset sorted from them (not recorded which). These receptors were taken from a man aged 18 to 35 who had mild COVID-19 (a few samples of this study predate the infection). The sample titles of this study are shuffled in the database, so cell type and time point are left out; the donor was told from shared clones.

This clonotype has a handful of counts. The CDR3 reads CASSGGGPETQYF. The CDR3 coding sequence is TGTGCCAGCAGTGGGGGGGGGCCGGAGACCCAGTACTTC. The chain couples TRBV6-6 to TRBJ2-5, with TRBD2 as a possible D gene (7 bases). Trimming took off 5 bases at V and 5 bases at J, with 12 bases between the two ends. CDR3 size: 13 residues. Germline CDR1 MNHNY, CDR2 SVGAGI (reference sequence).

This clonotype showed up just a few times. The chain recombines TRBV4-3 with TRBJ2-1; 8 bases agree with TRBD2. In germline, CDR1 is LGHNA, CDR2 YSLEER. J was trimmed by 3 bases and V by 1 base; bases with no gene match: 5. This CDR3 region has 16 residues. This CDR3 is CASSQVAGGDYNEQFF. The CDR3 DNA reads as TGCGCCAGCAGCCAAGTCGCGGGGGGTGACTACAATGAGCAGTTCTTC.

This clonotype showed up many times. J is TRBJ2-1 and V is TRBV20-1; 12 positions agree with TRBD2. The V and J ends lost 2 bases and 6 bases, in that order; junction bases with no gene match: 5. Looked up from germline, CDR1 is DFQATT and CDR2 is SNEGSKA (reference sequence). The CDR3 contains 15 residues. The CDR3 reads CSARRTSGVANEQFF. CDR3 nucleotides: TGCAGTGCTAGAAGGACTAGCGGGGTGGCCAATGAGCAGTTCTTC.

The chain joins TRBV4-1 to TRBJ1-5; a weak D match, TRBD1 (6 bases). Trimming took 2 bases from V and 7 from J, leaving 12 bases between them. CDR3 size: 14 residues. The germline gives CDR1 MGHRA, CDR2 YSYEKL. CDR3 protein: CASSQSSGGQPQHF. The DNA of the CDR3 is TGCGCCAGCAGCCAAAGTAGTGGGGGCCAGCCCCAGCATTTT.

The chain recombines TRBV24-1 with TRBJ2-6, with D unresolved. The CDR3 contains 15 residues. Between the trimmed V and J ends, which lost 4 bases and 4 bases, there was a span of 10 bases. CDR1 and CDR2 (germline): KGHDR, SFDVKD. The CDR3 coding sequence is TGTGCCACCAGTGACGCGTCTCTGGGGGCCAACGTCCTGACTTTC. Its translation: CATSDASLGANVLTF.

This rearrangement joins TRBV7-9 to TRBJ1-6; D is uncertain. The CDR3 sequence is 16 residues long. V gave up 2 bases and J gave up 7 bases, with 15 bases separating them. The germline V gene has CDR1 SEHNR and CDR2 FQNEAQ (reference sequence). The CDR3 region has the DNA TGTGCCAGCAGCTTAAGGCCTCAGGATAGAAATTCACCCCTCCACTTT. Protein: CASSLRPQDRNSPLHF. The full variable domain, with the rest looked up from reference TRBV7-9 and TRBJ1-6, is DTGVSQNPRHKITKRGQNVTFRCDPISEHNRLYWYRQTLGQGPEFLTYFQNEAQLEKSRLLSDRFSAERPKGSFSTLEIQRTEQGDSAMYLCASSLRPQDRNSPLHFGNGTRLTVT.

This clonotype occurred a few times. The rearrangement joins TRBV20-1 to TRBJ1-5; TRBD1 agrees at 7 bases. Germline V lookup: CDR1 DFQATT, CDR2 SNEGSKA (reference sequence). The ends lost 6 bases at V and 7 bases at J; junction bases unmatched: 9. The CDR3 totals 13 residues. In DNA form, the CDR3 reads TGCAGTGCAGGGGGCAGGGAGAGGCAGCCCCAGCATTTT. This sequence encodes CSAGGRERQPQHF.

The rearrangement uses TRBV5-1 and TRBJ2-7, with D possibly TRBD1 on 6 matching bases. V was trimmed by 0 bases and J by 1 base, leaving 8 bases between them. The CDR3 contains 14 residues. Germline values: CDR1 SGHRS, CDR2 YFSETQ. CDR3 loop: CASSLGTDSYEQYV. Written as DNA, the CDR3 is TGCGCCAGCAGCTTGGGGACAGATTCCTACGAGCAGTACGTC.

The table lists this clonotype with a few counts. This chain connects TRBV27 to TRBJ1-6; the match to TRBD1 covers 7 bases. The CDR3 extends over 15 amino acids. V gave up 0 bases and J gave up 7 bases; unmatched junction bases: 3. Germline-derived CDR1 and CDR2 are MNHEY and SMNVEV (reference sequence). The CDR3 reads CASSLSTGWNSPLHF. In nucleotides, the CDR3 is TGTGCCAGCAGTTTATCGACAGGGTGGAATTCACCCCTCCACTTT.

This clonotype was counted between two and nine times. The V call is TRBV4-1, the J call TRBJ1-4; no definite D call. Trimming shortened V by 1 base and J by 8 bases, and 8 bases separated the two germline ends. The CDR3 runs to 13 residues. From germline, CDR1 is MGHRA and CDR2 YSYEKL. The CDR3: CASSQVPGEKLFF. The CDR3 bases are TGCGCCAGCAGCCAAGTCCCGGGAGAAAAACTGTTTTTT.

The gene calls are TRBV7-9 and TRBJ2-2; a possible D gene is TRBD2 (5 bases). V shed 0 bases and J shed 5 bases, with 10 bases lying between them. CDR3 length: 15 amino acids. The germline CDR1 and CDR2 sequences are SEHNR and FQNEAQ (reference sequence). CDR3 sequence (DNA): TGTGCCAGCAGCTTAGCGTCGGGCGGGACCGGGGAGCTGTTTTTT. Translating gives CASSLASGGTGELFF. Variable domain in full (rest from reference TRBV7-9 and TRBJ2-2): DTGVSQNPRHKITKRGQNVTFRCDPISEHNRLYWYRQTLGQGPEFLTYFQNEAQLEKSRLLSDRFSAERPKGSFSTLEIQRTEQGDSAMYLCASSLASGGTGELFFGEGSRLTVL.

This sequence joins TRBV6-5 and TRBJ1-1; possibly TRBD1 for D (6 bases). With 2 bases removed from V and 1 base from J, the gap between germline ends came to 8 bases. The CDR3 is made up of 14 amino acids. Per the germline V gene, CDR1 is MNHEY and CDR2 is SVGAGI. CDR3 bases: TGTGCCAGCAGTTACGGCAGGGGGAACACTGAAGCTTTCTTT. Translated: CASSYGRGNTEAFF.

This clonotype was seen repeatedly, ten times or more. The chain links TRBV7-9 to TRBJ2-3; tentatively, D is TRBD2 (5 bases). The CDR3 has 14 residues. Trimming removed 3 bases from V and 1 base from J, with 8 bases in between. Germline V CDR1 and CDR2: SEHNR, FQNEAQ (reference sequence). The CDR3 here is CASSLSGRTDTQYF. The CDR3 DNA is TGTGCCAGCAGCTTGAGCGGTCGCACAGATACGCAGTATTTT.

A few counts support this clonotype. The chain carries TRBV29-1 and TRBJ2-7, with D uncertain. Between the trimmed V and J ends, which lost 1 base and 7 bases, there was a span of 8 bases. The CDR3 covers 11 residues. Germline V gene data show CDR1 as SQVTM and CDR2 as ANQGSEA. DNA for the CDR3: TGCAGCGTTGAAGTGCAGGCGGAGCAGTACTTC. It yields the protein CSVEVQAEQYF.

This clonotype was seen more than once but under ten times. V and J are TRBV19 and TRBJ2-7; 8 bases agree with TRBD2. The CDR3 consists of 13 residues. Trimming took 6 bases from V and 2 from J; bases not matched to a gene: 3. The germline CDR1 and CDR2 sequences are LNHDA and SQIVND (reference sequence). The CDR3 region has the DNA TGTGCCAGTAGCACCGGGAGGGCCTACGAGCAGTACTTC. Amino acids: CASSTGRAYEQYF.

V is TRBV6-5 and J is TRBJ2-3, with D perhaps given as TRBD1 or TRBD2 (5 bases each). The germline V gene encodes CDR1 MNHEY and CDR2 SVGAGI. The V and J ends lost 8 bases and 1 base respectively, with 7 bases between them. This CDR3 is 12 amino acids long. Written as DNA, the CDR3 is TGTGCCAGCGGGACCCGCACAGATACGCAGTATTTT. Translated: CASGTRTDTQYF.

This clonotype was detected only a few times. V gene TRBV4-2 combines with J gene TRBJ1-2; TRBD1 matches at 7 bases. Germline V CDR1 and CDR2: LGHNA, YNFKEQ. The trim removed 1 base at V and 2 bases at J, leaving 4 bases unmatched. This CDR3 has 15 amino acids. CDR3 loop: CASSQGDRENYGYTF. The CDR3 DNA sequence: TGTGCCAGCAGCCAAGGCGACAGGGAGAACTATGGCTACACCTTC.

The chain uses TRBV4-1 and TRBJ2-7, with TRBD2 as a possible D gene (5 bases). Per germline, CDR1 MGHRA and CDR2 YSYEKL. Trimming took 0 bases from V and 2 from J, leaving 8 bases between them. This CDR3 region has 14 residues. The DNA of the CDR3 is TGCGCCAGCAGCCAAGACCGGGGTACCTACGAGCAGTACGTC. Its translation is CASSQDRGTYEQYV.

The chain employs TRBV6-1 and TRBJ2-3, with D perhaps TRBD2 (6 bases). The CDR3 has 14 amino acids. Germline V gene lookup returns CDR1 MNHNS and CDR2 SASEGT. The V and J ends lost 1 base and 5 bases respectively, with 10 bases between them. The CDR3 region is CASSEEPGVDTQYF. CDR3 coding DNA: TGTGCCAGCAGTGAAGAACCGGGGGTAGATACGCAGTATTTT.

The chain recombines TRBV4-3 with TRBJ2-7; tentative D call: TRBD2 (6 bases). V gave up 0 bases and J gave up 6 bases, with 12 bases separating them. The CDR3 spans 14 residues. Germline V gene sequence: CDR1 LGHNA, CDR2 YSLEER. The CDR3 DNA sequence: TGCGCCAGCAGCCAAGACCGACTAGTCCCCGAGCAGTACTTC. This encodes CASSQDRLVPEQYF.

The chain carries TRBV27 and TRBJ1-1, with D unresolved. This CDR3 is 14 amino acids long. Per germline, CDR1 MNHEY and CDR2 SMNVEV (reference sequence). V shed 1 base and J shed 5 bases, with 11 bases lying between them. CDR3 loop: CASSLYRRETEAFF. As DNA, the CDR3 is TGTGCCAGCAGTTTATATCGCCGGGAGACTGAAGCTTTCTTT.

V gene TRBV7-8 combines with J gene TRBJ2-4; a possible D gene is TRBD2 (6 bases). CDR3 length: 18 amino acids. The V and J ends lost 4 bases and 0 bases respectively, with 19 bases between them. CDR1 is SGHVS, CDR2 FQNEAQ, per germline. The CDR3 nucleotides read TGTGCCAGCAGCTCACTCCGTCTCCGGGACTCAGCCAAAAACATTCAGTACTTC. Translated: CASSSLRLRDSAKNIQYF.

This clonotype was picked up a small number of times. The J gene is TRBJ1-1, the V gene TRBV7-2; D not certain. CDR3 length equals 14 residues. Per germline, CDR1 SGHTA and CDR2 FQGNSA. V was clipped by 7 bases and J by 1 base, with 13 bases between them. The CDR3 DNA follows: TGTGCCAGCACCCCCTGGAAGGGGAACACTGAAGCTTTCTTT. Translation: CASTPWKGNTEAFF.

This clonotype has just a few counts. V gene TRBV24-1 combines with J gene TRBJ1-1, with D possibly matching TRBD1 (5 bases). Germline V gives CDR1 KGHDR, CDR2 SFDVKD. CDR3 length: 14 residues. The V end lost 0 bases, the J end lost 1 base, and 5 bases lay between the germline ends. The CDR3 is CATSDLDRNTEAFF. The CDR3 coding sequence is TGTGCCACCAGTGATTTGGACAGGAACACTGAAGCTTTCTTT.

The chain recombines TRBV24-1 with TRBJ2-1; D could derive from TRBD1 or TRBD2 (5 bases each). V lost 10 bases to trimming and J lost 6 bases, with 12 bases between them. The CDR3 runs to 12 residues. Germline CDR1 is KGHDR and CDR2 is SFDVKD. In DNA form, the CDR3 reads TGTGCCACGTCGCATGGGGGCAATGAGCAGTTCTTC. This sequence encodes CATSHGGNEQFF.

This clonotype has a handful of counts. The rearrangement joins TRBV6-5 to TRBJ1-2; no firm D call. The V end lost 10 bases, the J end lost 6 bases, and 12 bases lay between the germline ends. This CDR3 has 11 amino acids. The V gene's germline CDR1 is MNHEY and CDR2 SVGAGI. The CDR3 loop reads CATLGRNGYTF. CDR3 nucleotides: TGTGCCACCCTAGGAAGAAATGGCTACACCTTC.

The chain employs TRBV7-2 and TRBJ2-7; D is tentatively TRBD1 or TRBD2 (6 bases each). V gave up 5 bases and J gave up 0 bases, with 11 bases separating them. Germline lookup yields CDR1 SGHTA and CDR2 FQGNSA. The CDR3 extends over 14 amino acids. The CDR3 spells CASSQGGSSYEQYV. CDR3 sequence (DNA): TGTGCCAGCAGCCAAGGGGGGAGCTCCTACGAGCAGTACGTC.

The V call is TRBV4-1, the J call TRBJ2-3; 7 nucleotides line up with TRBD2. The CDR3 length is 18 residues. V lost 2 bases, J lost 1 base, and 12 bases stayed unmatched. Germline V CDR1 and CDR2: MGHRA, YSYEKL. Here the CDR3 reads CASSQPPDVAGGTDTQYF. CDR3 in DNA: TGCGCCAGCAGCCAACCCCCAGACGTTGCGGGGGGCACAGATACGCAGTATTTT.

In its sample, this clonotype was seen many times. The J gene is TRBJ2-3, the V gene TRBV5-1; 7 nucleotides line up with TRBD1. The V segment lost 3 bases and the J segment 3 bases; nucleotides outside the gene matches: 4. This CDR3 contains 14 residues. Germline V gene sequence: CDR1 SGHRS, CDR2 YFSETQ. The CDR3 spells CASSYDRATDTQYF. The CDR3 DNA follows: TGCGCCAGCAGCTACGACAGGGCTACAGATACGCAGTATTTT.

This clonotype has a handful of counts. The rearrangement joins TRBV4-3 to TRBJ2-1; D not resolved. Germline CDR1 is LGHNA and CDR2 is YSLEER. CDR3 length equals 13 residues. V was cut by 3 bases and J by 8 bases, with 11 bases left in between. The CDR3 DNA is TGCGCCAGCAGCCAGGCCATGCGCGATGAGCAGTTCTTC. Its translation: CASSQAMRDEQFF.

This clonotype has only a few counts. J is TRBJ2-7 and V is TRBV7-8; D unresolved. Per the germline V gene, CDR1 is SGHVS and CDR2 is FQNEAQ. The CDR3 is 13 residues long. The V gene lost 0 bases and the J gene lost 0 bases, with 3 bases spanning the gap. The CDR3: CASSLARSYEQYF. CDR3 nucleotide sequence: TGTGCCAGCAGCTTAGCCCGCTCCTACGAGCAGTACTTC.

The rearrangement joins TRBV4-3 to TRBJ2-3, with TRBD1 identical over 7 bases. Per germline, CDR1 LGHNA and CDR2 YSLEER. This CDR3 is built from 15 residues. V lost 4 bases and J lost 4; bases outside the gene matches: 8. The CDR3 region has the DNA TGCGCCAGCAGCCCCCTCGAGGGGGCTGCAGATACGCAGTATTTT. Its protein product is CASSPLEGAADTQYF.